This section outlines one T cell receptor beta chain sequence together with its context. Antigen specificity is unknown. These data are taken from a study of T cell responses to AZD1222 COVID-19 vaccine. The study, taken as a whole, reports: Repertoire collection took place solely once the T cell response had peaked. Regions 160-218 and 743-854 dominated among vaccine-associated CD4 TCRs spanning spike. Spike-specific TCR breadth rose after two AZD1222 doses, and depth rose as well. Nearly half of spike-specific TCRs reportedly target variant regions that are unmutated in the B.1.351 and B.1.1.7 variants.

Libraries were prepared by immunoSEQ multiplex PCR; TCRdb keeps only in-frame clonotypes and omits some of them. The sample has some 89,000 clones, approximately 89% seen once. Looked up from germline, CDR1 is SGDLS and CDR2 is YYNGEE. The CDR3 has 15 amino acids. Trimming removed 6 bases from V and 8 bases from J; junction bases left unmatched: 13. This TCR came from an adult in good health. The rearrangement joins TRBV9 to TRBJ2-2; 7 bases are a match to TRBD2. The sample consisted of peripheral blood, taken on day 0 of AZD1222 vaccination. For the CDR3, the DNA is TGTGCCAGCACACCTACGGGACTAAAGACGGGGGAGCTGTTTTTT. Protein sequence: CASTPTGLKTGELFF.